This T cell receptor (beta chain) was identified during a study of T-cell reconstitution after alpha-beta-depleted transplantation in children. Overall study results and limits: T-cell numbers and diversity one year post-transplant derived largely from freshly generated T cells. The origin of alpha-beta T cells about two months after transplant was reportedly several hundred expanded graft clones. Certain patients had high TCRbeta diversity at day 60, and it came from recipient T cells and thymic progenitors that survived.

The TCRbeta library incorporated unique molecular identifiers. In TCRdb, the PCR reads were re-called with MiXCR into one record per CDR3 protein. The data contain around 800,000 distinct CDR3 sequences, 15% to 20% of them singletons. Trimming left V 6 bases short and J 3 bases short, with 12 bases between. CDR3 size: 13 residues. A word on this clonotype: Antigen unknown.

The rearrangement joins TRBV12-3 or TRBV12-4 to TRBJ2-7; D might be TRBD1 (6 bases). The sample in question was PBMCs, mostly from graft donor cells, obtained 360 days after TCRalphabeta/CD19-depleted stem cell transplant. This TCR came from a male patient aged 10-17 years who had a stem cell transplant for acute lymphoblastic leukemia, so the T cells may come from the graft donor. The DNA for the CDR3 is TGTGCCAGCAGCCCCTACAGGGTCTACGAGCAGTACTTC. This encodes CASSPYRVYEQYF.